The 18 T cell receptor beta chains in this list originate from one sample, sequenced in a study of OX40 agonist ivuxolimab in advanced cancers. Libraries were prepared through the immunoSEQ multiplex PCR assay. Not all clones reach the TCRdb copy of this immuneACCESS table, which keeps in-frame sequences only. Checked studies attribute under half of the gap to unresolved V genes and leave the rest unexplained. This sample has roughly 76,000 clones in its table, and approximately 90% of those were observed once. The ten most abundant clones make up 5.9% of the sample. This material consisted of CD4+ or CD8+ T cells sorted from blood, taken in a trial of the OX40 agonist ivuxolimab. The receptors derive from an adult with an advanced solid tumor such as melanoma, head and neck, liver or kidney cancer.

Here the CDR3 reads CASSIPRYTTYEQYF. CDR3 bases: TGTGCCAGTAGTATCCCCAGGTATACTACCTACGAGCAGTACTTC. The chain links TRBV19 to TRBJ2-7; no clear D. This CDR3 region has 15 residues. CDR1 LNHDA and CDR2 SQIVND come from the germline V gene (reference sequence). V was clipped by 3 bases and J by 2 bases, with 14 bases between them.

J is TRBJ2-1 and V is TRBV27; no reliable D call. CDR1 MNHEY and CDR2 SMNVEV come from the germline V gene (reference sequence). The germline V and J ends were trimmed by 0 bases and 4 bases, with 7 bases remaining between them. The CDR3 length is 14 residues. CDR3 in amino acids: CASSLSRSYNEQFF. DNA of the CDR3: TGTGCCAGCAGTTTATCCCGGAGTTACAATGAGCAGTTCTTC.

The J gene is TRBJ2-7, the V gene TRBV6-1, with 8 bases identical to TRBD1. The CDR3 contains 15 residues. Germline CDR1 MNHNS, CDR2 SASEGT. V lost 6 bases and J lost 2; bases outside the gene matches: 9. The CDR3 DNA reads as TGTGCCAGCAGCGCCGGGACAGGCGTAACCTACGAGCAGTACTTC. Translation gives CASSAGTGVTYEQYF.

The rearrangement joins TRBV15 to TRBJ1-4; a possible D gene is TRBD1 (6 bases). The ends were cut back, 0 bases at V and 7 bases at J, with 15 bases in the middle. This CDR3 has 16 amino acids. Germline V gives CDR1 LNHNV, CDR2 YYDKDF (reference sequence). In nucleotides, the CDR3 is TGTGCCACCAGCAGAGATTTGGGACACGTAGGTGAAAAACTGTTTTTT. Its protein is CATSRDLGHVGEKLFF.

This chain uses TRBV14 with TRBJ2-7, with D hard to call. V was cut by 0 bases and J by 0 bases, with 6 bases left in between. The CDR3 spans 14 residues. Germline V gives CDR1 SGHDN, CDR2 FVKESK. CDR3 amino acids: CASSQEVNSYEQYF. The CDR3 region has the DNA TGTGCCAGCAGCCAAGAAGTGAACTCCTACGAGCAGTACTTC. Supplemented by reference TRBV14 and TRBJ2-7, the full variable domain reads EAGVTQFPSHSVIEKGQTVTLRCDPISGHDNLYWYRRVMGKEIKFLLHFVKESKQDESGMPNNRFLAERTGGTYSTLKVQPAELEDSGVYFCASSQEVNSYEQYFGPGTRLTVT.

This clone was recorded only once. The V call is TRBV11-2, the J call TRBJ2-7; 8 nucleotides agree with TRBD1. Unmatched junction bases numbered 5, after V lost 1 base and J lost 3 bases. The germline CDR1 and CDR2 sequences are SGHAT and FQNNGV. CDR3 length: 15 amino acids. This chain's CDR3 is CASSLAAGGYYEQYF. The CDR3 coding sequence is TGTGCCAGCAGCTTAGCAGCAGGGGGCTACTACGAGCAGTACTTC. The entire variable domain, with the rest obtained from reference TRBV11-2 and TRBJ2-7, is as follows: EAGVAQSPRYKIIEKRQSVAFWCNPISGHATLYWYQQILGQGPKLLIQFQNNGVVDDSQLPKDRFSAERLKGVDSTLKIQPAKLEDSAVYLCASSLAAGGYYEQYFGPGTRLTVT.

This sequence joins TRBV7-9 and TRBJ1-5; D possibly corresponds to TRBD1 (6 bases). Trimming cost V 3 bases and J 0 bases, with 9 bases left between them. The V gene's germline CDR1 is SEHNR and CDR2 FQNEAQ (reference sequence). The CDR3 runs 15 residues. The CDR3 DNA reads as TGTGCCAGCAGCTTCGCAGGGGATAGCAATCAGCCCCAGCATTTT. Translation: CASSFAGDSNQPQHF. The full variable domain, completed using reference TRBV7-9 and TRBJ1-5, is DTGVSQNPRHKITKRGQNVTFRCDPISEHNRLYWYRQTLGQGPEFLTYFQNEAQLEKSRLLSDRFSAERPKGSFSTLEIQRTEQGDSAMYLCASSFAGDSNQPQHFGDGTRLSIL.

This sequence joins TRBV5-1 and TRBJ1-5, with 9 bases identical to TRBD1. The germline V gene has CDR1 SGHRS and CDR2 YFSETQ. Unmatched junction bases numbered 4, after V lost 4 bases and J lost 2 bases. The CDR3 loop spans 15 amino acids. CDR3 amino acids: CASSPWTGGNQPQHF. DNA of the CDR3: TGCGCCAGCAGCCCCTGGACAGGGGGCAATCAGCCCCAGCATTTT.

Remarks on this clone: Other DNA sequences from this sample encode an identical CDR3 as well. The V gene is TRBV4-3, the J gene TRBJ2-7; 7 positions match TRBD1. V shed 1 base, J shed 0 bases, and the junction held 3 bases outside the gene matches. This CDR3 is built from 15 residues. Germline V gene sequence: CDR1 LGHNA, CDR2 YSLEER. The CDR3 reads CASSQGTGSSYEQYF. The CDR3 coding sequence is TGCGCCAGCAGCCAAGGGACAGGAAGCTCCTACGAGCAGTACTTC.

V and J are TRBV11-2 and TRBJ2-7; D is perhaps TRBD2 (6 bases). This CDR3 has 19 residues. Per germline, CDR1 SGHAT and CDR2 FQNNGV. The V gene lost 5 bases and the J gene lost 4 bases, with 30 bases spanning the gap. The CDR3 DNA sequence: TGTGCCAGCAGCCCCCCACTCCGAGCCTCGACTAGGGCCCAATACGAGCAGTACTTC. Its translation is CASSPPLRASTRAQYEQYF.

The chain is built from TRBV5-1 and TRBJ1-3; the match to TRBD1 covers 10 bases. This CDR3 is built from 15 residues. Germline-derived CDR1 and CDR2 are SGHRS and YFSETQ. The ends lost 8 bases at V and 0 bases at J; junction bases unmatched: 5. The chain's CDR3 is CARGTGALSGNTIYF. The CDR3 DNA sequence: TGCGCCAGGGGGACAGGGGCCCTCTCTGGAAACACCATATATTTT.

The chain is built from TRBV19 and TRBJ1-4, with a tentative D call TRBD1 (5 bases). Per the germline V gene, CDR1 is LNHDA and CDR2 is SQIVND (reference sequence). The ends were cut back, 3 bases at V and 8 bases at J, with 13 bases in the middle. This CDR3 comprises 14 residues. The DNA of the CDR3 is TGTGCCAGTAGTATCTGGGGGGGTAACGAAAAACTGTTTTTT. Amino acid sequence: CASSIWGGNEKLFF.

This clone was counted a single time. This chain connects TRBV27 to TRBJ2-3; D remains ambiguous. Trimming stripped 5 bases from V and 6 bases from J, with 9 bases between. The CDR3 runs to 12 residues. Germline CDR1 is MNHEY and CDR2 is SMNVEV (reference sequence). CDR3 nucleotide sequence: TGTGCCAGCAGTACTTTCGGGGATACGCAGTATTTT. This codes for CASSTFGDTQYF.

This clone came up once. As DNA, the CDR3 is TGTGCCAGCAGCTTGGGAGACAGCCTCTACAATGAGCAGTTCTTC. Translating gives CASSLGDSLYNEQFF. The rearrangement links TRBV5-6 to TRBJ2-1; TRBD1 is a possible D gene (5 bases). The length of the CDR3 is 15 residues. Trimming pared 0 bases from V and 3 bases from J, leaving 10 bases between. Looked up from germline, CDR1 is SGHDT and CDR2 is YYEEEE.

The rearrangement joins TRBV28 to TRBJ2-1; 13 nucleotides line up with TRBD2. CDR1 and CDR2 from the germline V gene are MDHEN and SYDVKM. V lost 6 bases, J lost 5 bases, and 16 bases stayed unmatched. The CDR3 loop spans 19 amino acids. CDR3 DNA: TGTGCCAGCAGCCCACGACGGCCCGGACTAGCGGGAGAGGACAATGAGCAGTTCTTC. Translation gives CASSPRRPGLAGEDNEQFF.

The chain carries TRBV7-2 and TRBJ2-5, with 7 positions matching TRBD1. Unmatched junction bases numbered 10, after V lost 5 bases and J lost 1 base. Germline-derived CDR1 and CDR2 are SGHTA and FQGNSA. This CDR3 spans 16 amino acids. This CDR3 reads CASSLGTVPLQETQYF. CDR3 coding DNA: TGTGCCAGCAGCCTTGGGACAGTTCCTCTCCAAGAGACCCAGTACTTC.

V usage is TRBV30 and J usage is TRBJ2-1; 9 bases are shared with TRBD1. Germline V gene sequence: CDR1 GTSNPN, CDR2 SVGIG (reference sequence). This CDR3 spans 15 amino acids. V trimming: 6 bases; J trimming: 8 bases; junction bases outside the gene matches: 14. The CDR3 sequence: CACTPGTGWADEQFF. The CDR3 bases are TGTGCCTGTACCCCTGGGACAGGGTGGGCCGATGAGCAGTTCTTC.

The CDR3 loop reads CASSVGQNYGYTF. The CDR3, as DNA: TGTGCCAGCAGTGTTGGACAGAACTATGGCTACACCTTC. The chain links TRBV27 to TRBJ1-2, with a possible D match to TRBD1 (6 bases). Germline values: CDR1 MNHEY, CDR2 SMNVEV (reference sequence). V was shortened by 5 bases and J by 2 bases, with 9 bases between the two germline ends. This CDR3 region has 13 residues.